The rows below give T cell receptor beta chains drawn from one sample of a study of cytomegalovirus exposure and HLA in healthy donors. Generated by immunoSEQ multiplex PCR, the TCRdb table keeps only in-frame clones and is missing some. Here the sample spans 180,000 or so clones, 75% to 90% being singletons. Sequenced sample: PBMCs. Source of these receptors: a girl aged 5 to 17 in good health and CMV-seropositive. CDR3s include the opening cysteine and the closing phenylalanine or tryptophan. Each record gives: V gene, J gene, D gene, clone size, CDR3 protein, CDR3 DNA. The D gene is left open where the match is weak. Only part of the rows carry a size: once, few, many, or a class if the clone is expanded.

>TRBV5-1|TRBJ1-3|TRBD1|NA
CASSLRTGAGNTIYF
TGCGCCAGCAGCTTAAGGACAGGGGCTGGAAACACCATATATTTT
>TRBV6-5|TRBJ2-1|TRBD2|NA
CASSRAGEQFF
TGTGCCAGCAGTCGAGCGGGGGAGCAGTTCTTC
>TRBV19|TRBJ2-7|TRBD2|few
CASSMGSGSFEEQYF
TGTGCCAGTAGTATGGGTAGCGGGAGCTTTGAGGAGCAGTACTTC
>TRBV5-8|TRBJ2-1|TRBD2|NA
CASSLGLAGDNEQFF
TGTGCCAGCAGCTTGGGTCTAGCGGGAGATAATGAGCAGTTCTTC
>TRBV19|TRBJ2-3|TRBD1|NA
CASSIGTGGLTDTQYF
TGTGCCAGTAGTATAGGGACAGGGGGCCTCACAGATACGCAGTATTTT
>TRBV27|TRBJ1-4|TRBD1|NA
CASSGDRGLFF
TGTGCCAGCAGTGGAGACAGGGGACTGTTTTTT
>TRBV11-2|TRBJ2-1|TRBD2|NA
CASSLVAGGNEQFF
TGTGCCAGCAGTTTAGTGGCGGGGGGCAATGAGCAGTTCTTC
>TRBV6-5|TRBJ1-5|NA|once
CASSYSMGSGQPQHF
TGTGCCAGCAGTTACTCGATGGGGTCGGGGCAGCCCCAGCATTTT
>TRBV14|TRBJ2-3|TRBD2|NA
CASSQDIRGADTQYF
TGTGCCAGCAGCCAAGATATCCGGGGGGCAGATACGCAGTATTTT
>TRBV5-1|TRBJ2-3|TRBD2|NA
CASSLGGTSASTDTQYF
TGCGCCAGCAGCTTGGGCGGAACTAGCGCGAGCACAGATACGCAGTATTTT
>TRBV20-1|TRBJ2-3|NA|NA
CSAHTDTQYF
TGCAGTGCCCACACAGATACGCAGTATTTT
>TRBV27|TRBJ2-5|TRBD1|NA
CASRLTGEVETQYF
TGTGCCAGCCGATTGACAGGGGAGGTAGAGACCCAGTACTTC
>TRBV5-1|TRBJ2-7|TRBD1|NA
CASSGGDRAYEQYF
TGCGCCAGCAGCGGGGGGGACAGGGCCTACGAGCAGTACTTC
>TRBV28|TRBJ2-7|NA|NA
CASSLATAYEQYF
TGTGCCAGCAGTTTAGCCACAGCTTACGAGCAGTACTTC
>TRBV10-3|TRBJ1-5|NA|NA
CAISESTGAGDNQPQHF
TGTGCCATCAGTGAGTCGACTGGGGCAGGAGATAATCAGCCCCAGCATTTT
>TRBV29-1|TRBJ2-4|NA|NA
CSALQGIAKNIQYF
TGCAGCGCCTTACAGGGCATAGCCAAAAACATTCAGTACTTC
>TRBV4-3|TRBJ2-1|TRBD2|few
CASSQGRTSVYNEQFF
TGCGCCAGCAGCCAAGGTAGGACTAGCGTATACAATGAGCAGTTCTTC
>TRBV19|TRBJ2-7|NA|NA
CASSNRESYEQYF
TGTGCCAGTAGTAACAGGGAGTCCTACGAGCAGTACTTC
>TRBV10-3|TRBJ1-2|TRBD1|NA
CAISESGGQYGYTF
TGTGCCATCAGTGAGTCAGGGGGCCAATATGGCTACACCTTC
>TRBV7-9|TRBJ1-2|NA|once
CASSLGSTDPRTGYTF
TGTGCCAGCAGCTTAGGTTCGACTGATCCCCGAACGGGCTACACCTTC
>TRBV6-1|TRBJ2-1|NA|NA
CASSEAASSEQFF
TGTGCCAGCAGTGAAGCGGCTAGCAGTGAGCAGTTCTTC
>TRBV6-6|TRBJ2-3|NA|once
CASTTGVSGPTDTQYF
TGTGCCAGCACCACCGGGGTGAGCGGGCCCACAGATACGCAGTATTTT
>TRBV11-2|TRBJ2-1|TRBD2|NA
CASSFSGRASRNEQFF
TGTGCCAGCAGCTTTAGCGGGAGGGCCTCGAGGAATGAGCAGTTCTTC
>TRBV19|TRBJ2-2|TRBD2|NA
CASSRAGGLGSTGELFF
TGTGCCAGTAGTAGGGCGGGAGGCCTAGGTAGCACCGGGGAGCTGTTTTTT
>TRBV5-1|TRBJ2-1|TRBD2|NA
CASSLALAGSYNEQFF
TGCGCCAGCAGCTTGGCACTAGCGGGCTCCTACAATGAGCAGTTCTTC
>TRBV19|TRBJ2-2|NA|once
CASSIGNTGELFF
TGTGCCAGTAGTATCGGGAACACCGGGGAGCTGTTTTTT
>TRBV11-1|TRBJ2-7|TRBD2|NA
CASSSAGLLGREQYF
TGTGCCAGCAGCTCCGCCGGCCTGCTCGGGAGGGAGCAGTACTTC
>TRBV19|TRBJ2-3|NA|NA
CASREDRATDTQYF
TGTGCCAGTAGGGAGGACCGAGCCACAGATACGCAGTATTTT
>TRBV7-8|TRBJ1-2|TRBD1|once
CASSLPGTGGALYGYTF
TGTGCCAGCAGCTTGCCCGGGACAGGGGGCGCTTTGTATGGCTACACCTTC